The source of this T cell receptor (beta chain) is a study of prognosis after radiotherapy for stage I lung cancer. The CDR3 is 13 amino acids. Germline CDR1 MDHEN, CDR2 SYDVKM. J lost 4 bases, V lost 8 bases, and 4 bases had no gene match. This clonotype was counted ten times or more. The TCR beta CDR3 region was amplified from genomic DNA, with two rounds of multiplex PCR being used for the amplification. Primers were specific to each TRBV and TRBJ gene in first-round PCR. TCRdb fed the multiplex PCR reads into MiXCR, producing one record per CDR3 protein. This table has more than 30,000 distinct CDR3 sequences, 42% appearing once.

The genes are TRBV28 and TRBJ1-1; 10 nucleotides line up with TRBD1. This TCR derives from a donor over 45 with non-small cell lung cancer. The input for sequencing was PBMCs, taken before or after stereotactic body radiation therapy (not recorded which). In DNA, the CDR3 is TGTGCCAGCCGGGACAGGGGTTCCACTGAAGCTTTCTTT. It is translated as CASRDRGSTEAFF.